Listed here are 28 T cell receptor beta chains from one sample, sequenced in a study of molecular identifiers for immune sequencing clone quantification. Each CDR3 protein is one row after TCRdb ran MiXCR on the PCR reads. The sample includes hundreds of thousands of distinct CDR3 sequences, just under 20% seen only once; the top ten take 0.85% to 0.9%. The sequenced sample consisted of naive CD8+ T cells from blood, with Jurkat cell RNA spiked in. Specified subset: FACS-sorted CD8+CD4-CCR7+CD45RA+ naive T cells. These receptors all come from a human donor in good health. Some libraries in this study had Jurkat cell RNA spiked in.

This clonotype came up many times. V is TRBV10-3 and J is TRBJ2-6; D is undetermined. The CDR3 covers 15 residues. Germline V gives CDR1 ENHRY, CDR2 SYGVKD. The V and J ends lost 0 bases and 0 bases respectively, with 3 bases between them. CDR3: CAISESGSGANVLTF. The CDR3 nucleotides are TGTGCCATCAGTGAGTCTGGCTCTGGGGCCAACGTCCTGACTTTC.

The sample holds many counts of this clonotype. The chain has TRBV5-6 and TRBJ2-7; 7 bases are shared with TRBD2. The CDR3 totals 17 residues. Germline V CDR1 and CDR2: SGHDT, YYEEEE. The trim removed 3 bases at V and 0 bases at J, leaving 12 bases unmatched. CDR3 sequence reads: CASSSMGGAGDSYEQYF. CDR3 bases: TGTGCCAGCAGCTCGATGGGAGGGGCGGGAGACTCCTACGAGCAGTACTTC.

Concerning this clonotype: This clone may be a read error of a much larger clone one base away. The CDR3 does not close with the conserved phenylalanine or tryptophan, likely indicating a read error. The CDR3 DNA sequence: TGTGCCTGGAGTCTGGGACAGGGAAACGAGCAGTACTCC. It is translated as CAWSLGQGNEQYS. V gene TRBV30 combines with J gene TRBJ2-7, with TRBD1 matching 9 bases. V shed 2 bases, J shed 5 bases, and the junction held 4 bases outside the gene matches. This CDR3 is built from 13 residues. Germline V gene data show CDR1 as GTSNPN and CDR2 as SVGIG (reference sequence).

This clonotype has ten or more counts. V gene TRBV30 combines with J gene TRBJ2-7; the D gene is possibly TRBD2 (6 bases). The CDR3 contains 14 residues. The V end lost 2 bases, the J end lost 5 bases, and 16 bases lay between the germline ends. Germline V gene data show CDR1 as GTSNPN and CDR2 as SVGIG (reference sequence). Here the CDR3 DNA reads TGTGCCTGGAGTCTGGTAGCGGCTTTGAACGAGCAGTACTTC. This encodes CAWSLVAALNEQYF.

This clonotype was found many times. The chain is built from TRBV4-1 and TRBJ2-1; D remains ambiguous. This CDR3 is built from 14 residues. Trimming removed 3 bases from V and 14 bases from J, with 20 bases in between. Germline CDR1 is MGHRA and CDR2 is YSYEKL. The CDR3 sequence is CASSQVPLQAIKFF. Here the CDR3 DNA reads TGCGCCAGCAGCCAGGTCCCGCTTCAGGCTATTAAGTTCTTC.

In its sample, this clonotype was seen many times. The CDR3 spells CASSIDGPTDTQYF. CDR3 coding DNA: TGTGCCAGTAGTATAGACGGCCCCACAGATACGCAGTATTTT. The chain couples TRBV19 to TRBJ2-3; no clear D. The germline V gene encodes CDR1 LNHDA and CDR2 SQIVND (reference sequence). The V end was cut by 0 bases, the J end by 2 bases, with 6 bases between. This CDR3 region has 14 residues.

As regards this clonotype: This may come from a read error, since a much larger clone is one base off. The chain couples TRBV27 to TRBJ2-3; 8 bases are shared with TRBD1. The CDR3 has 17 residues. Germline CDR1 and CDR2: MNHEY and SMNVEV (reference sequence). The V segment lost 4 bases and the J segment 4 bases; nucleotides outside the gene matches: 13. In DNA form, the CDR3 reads TGTGCCAGCAGTTCTTACACCGGGACAGGTATCGCAGATACGCAGTATTTT. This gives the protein CASSSYTGTGIADTQYF.

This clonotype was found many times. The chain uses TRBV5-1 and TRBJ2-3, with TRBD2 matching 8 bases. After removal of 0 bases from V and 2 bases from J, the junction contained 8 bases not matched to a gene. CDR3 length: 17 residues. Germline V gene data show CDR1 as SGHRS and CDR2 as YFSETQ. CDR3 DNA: TGCGCCAGCAGCTTGGGTGGTAGCGGGACCTACACAGATACGCAGTATTTT. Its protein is CASSLGGSGTYTDTQYF.

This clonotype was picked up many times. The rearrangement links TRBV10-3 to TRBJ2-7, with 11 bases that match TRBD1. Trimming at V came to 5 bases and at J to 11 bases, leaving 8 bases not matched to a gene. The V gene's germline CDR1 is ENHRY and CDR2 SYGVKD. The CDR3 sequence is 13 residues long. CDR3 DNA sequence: TGTGCCATCAGTAGGACAGGGGGCAACTTGGAGTACTTC. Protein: CAISRTGGNLEYF.

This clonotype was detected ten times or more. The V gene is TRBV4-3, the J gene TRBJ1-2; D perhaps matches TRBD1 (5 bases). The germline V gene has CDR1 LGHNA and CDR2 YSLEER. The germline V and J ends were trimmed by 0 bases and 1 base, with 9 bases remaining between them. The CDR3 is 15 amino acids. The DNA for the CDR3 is TGCGCCAGCAGCCAAGATCGGGGCAGTAACTATGGCTACACCTTC. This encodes CASSQDRGSNYGYTF.

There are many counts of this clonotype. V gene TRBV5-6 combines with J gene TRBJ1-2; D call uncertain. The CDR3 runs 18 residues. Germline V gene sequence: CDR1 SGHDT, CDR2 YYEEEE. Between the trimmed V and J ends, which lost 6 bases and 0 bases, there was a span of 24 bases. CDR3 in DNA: TGTGCCAGCACCACACAGAAGCTGGAGAAAACTTCTAACTATGGCTACACCTTC. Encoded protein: CASTTQKLEKTSNYGYTF.

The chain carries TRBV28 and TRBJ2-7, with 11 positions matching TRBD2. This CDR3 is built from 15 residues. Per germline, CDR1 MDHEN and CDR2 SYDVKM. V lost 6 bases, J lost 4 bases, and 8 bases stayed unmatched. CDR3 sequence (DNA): TGTGCCAGCAGACTACTAGCGGGGGCGGGTTACGAGCAGTACTTC. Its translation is CASRLLAGAGYEQYF.

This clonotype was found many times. The CDR3 nucleotides read TGCAGCATGAGGGTCCGGGAAGGTGGATCCTACGAGCAGTACTTC. This translates into CSMRVREGGSYEQYF. The gene calls are TRBV29-1 and TRBJ2-7, with a weak D call TRBD2 (5 bases). This CDR3 has 15 residues. V lost 8 bases, J lost 1 base, and 21 bases lay in between. The germline gives CDR1 SQVTM, CDR2 ANQGSEA.

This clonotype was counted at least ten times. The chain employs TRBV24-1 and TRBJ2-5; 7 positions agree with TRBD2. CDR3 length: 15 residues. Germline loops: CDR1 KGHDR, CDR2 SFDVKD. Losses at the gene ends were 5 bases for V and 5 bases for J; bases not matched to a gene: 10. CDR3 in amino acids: CATSGPLGSGETQYF. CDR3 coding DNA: TGTGCCACCAGTGGCCCCCTCGGTAGCGGGGAGACCCAGTACTTC.

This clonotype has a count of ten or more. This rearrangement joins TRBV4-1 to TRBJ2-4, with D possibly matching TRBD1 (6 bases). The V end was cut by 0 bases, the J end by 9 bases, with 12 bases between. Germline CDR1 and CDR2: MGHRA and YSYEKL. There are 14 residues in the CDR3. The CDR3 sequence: CASSQENRDGIQYF. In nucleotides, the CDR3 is TGCGCCAGCAGCCAAGAAAACAGGGATGGCATTCAGTACTTC.

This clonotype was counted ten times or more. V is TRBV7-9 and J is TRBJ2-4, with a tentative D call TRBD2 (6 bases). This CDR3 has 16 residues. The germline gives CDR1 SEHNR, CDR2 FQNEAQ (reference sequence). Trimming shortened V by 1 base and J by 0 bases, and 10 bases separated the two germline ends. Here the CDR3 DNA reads TGTGCCAGCAGCTTAGTTCGGGGACTAGCCAAAAACATTCAGTACTTC. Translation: CASSLVRGLAKNIQYF.

This CDR3 is CASSPPGELALRETQYF. The CDR3 bases are TGCGCCAGCAGCCCCCCAGGGGAACTAGCCTTACGGGAGACCCAGTACTTC. The chain carries TRBV4-1 and TRBJ2-5; D may be TRBD1 or TRBD2 (6 bases each). Per the germline V gene, CDR1 is MGHRA and CDR2 is YSYEKL. V was cut by 4 bases and J by 5 bases, with 23 bases left in between. The CDR3 is made up of 17 amino acids.

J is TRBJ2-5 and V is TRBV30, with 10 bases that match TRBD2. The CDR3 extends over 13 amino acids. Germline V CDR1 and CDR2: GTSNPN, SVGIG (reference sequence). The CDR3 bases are TGTGCACATCTAGCGGGAGTCGGAGAGACCCAGTACTTC. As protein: CAHLAGVGETQYF.

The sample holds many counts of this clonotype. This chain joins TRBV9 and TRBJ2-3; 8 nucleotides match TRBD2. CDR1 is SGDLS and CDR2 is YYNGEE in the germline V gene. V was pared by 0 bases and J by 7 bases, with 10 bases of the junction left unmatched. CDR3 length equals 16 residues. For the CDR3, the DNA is TGTGCCAGCAGCGTAGGGGGCCGGGGGGGCCTGAATACGCAGTATTTT. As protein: CASSVGGRGGLNTQYF.

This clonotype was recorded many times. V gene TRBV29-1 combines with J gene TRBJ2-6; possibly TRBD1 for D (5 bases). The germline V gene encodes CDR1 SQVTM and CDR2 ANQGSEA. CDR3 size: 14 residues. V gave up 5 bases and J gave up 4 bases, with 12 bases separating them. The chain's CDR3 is CSVYGAPGANVLTF. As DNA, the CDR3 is TGCAGCGTTTATGGGGCCCCCGGGGCCAACGTCCTGACTTTC.

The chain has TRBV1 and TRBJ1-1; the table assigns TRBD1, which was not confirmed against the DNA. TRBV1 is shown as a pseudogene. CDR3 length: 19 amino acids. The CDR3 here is CTSSQDPRDRGRWHTEAFF. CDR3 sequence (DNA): TGCACCAGCAGCCAAGATCCCCGGGACAGGGGGCGATGGCACACTGAAGCTTTCTTT.

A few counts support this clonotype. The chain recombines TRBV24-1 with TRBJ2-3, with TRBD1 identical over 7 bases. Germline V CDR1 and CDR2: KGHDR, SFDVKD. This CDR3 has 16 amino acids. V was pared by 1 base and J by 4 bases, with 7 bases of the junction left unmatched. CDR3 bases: TGTGCCACCAGTGATTTCGGCAGGGGGAAAGCAGATACGCAGTATTTT. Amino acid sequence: CATSDFGRGKADTQYF.

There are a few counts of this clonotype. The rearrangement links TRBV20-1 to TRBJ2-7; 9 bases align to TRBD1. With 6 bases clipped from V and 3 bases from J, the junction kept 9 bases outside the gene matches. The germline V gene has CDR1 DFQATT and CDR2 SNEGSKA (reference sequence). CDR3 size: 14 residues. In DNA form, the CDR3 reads TGCAGTGCCCCGGACAGGGGAATTAACTACGAGCAGTACTTC. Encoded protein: CSAPDRGINYEQYF.

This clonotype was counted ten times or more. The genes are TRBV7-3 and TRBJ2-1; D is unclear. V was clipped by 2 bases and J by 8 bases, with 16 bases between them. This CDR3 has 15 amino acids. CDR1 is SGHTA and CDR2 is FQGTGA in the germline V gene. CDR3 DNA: TGTGCCAGCAGCTTAGGTGTCGGTCTTGGCGATGAGCAGTTCTTC. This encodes CASSLGVGLGDEQFF.

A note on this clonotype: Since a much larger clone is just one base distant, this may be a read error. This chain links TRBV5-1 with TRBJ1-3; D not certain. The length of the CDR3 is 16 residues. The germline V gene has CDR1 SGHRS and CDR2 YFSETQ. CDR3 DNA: TGCGCCAGCAGCCAAGAGGGAGTGAGCTCTGGAGACACCATATATTTT. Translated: CASSQEGVSSGDTIYF. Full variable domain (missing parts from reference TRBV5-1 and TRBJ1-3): KAGVTQTPRYLIKTRGQQVTLSCSPISGHRSVSWYQQTPGQGLQFLFEYFSETQRNKGNFPGRFSGRQFSNSRSEMNVSTLELGDSALYLCASSQEGVSSGDTIYFGEGSWLTVV.

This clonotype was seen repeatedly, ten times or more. The chain's CDR3 is CAWSDPGWTEAFF. Here the CDR3 DNA reads TGTGCCTGGAGTGATCCGGGGTGGACTGAAGCTTTCTTT. The chain links TRBV30 to TRBJ1-1, with D uncertain. Germline CDR1 GTSNPN, CDR2 SVGIG (reference sequence). Trimming took off 1 base at V and 5 bases at J, with 11 bases between the two ends. The CDR3 is made up of 13 amino acids.

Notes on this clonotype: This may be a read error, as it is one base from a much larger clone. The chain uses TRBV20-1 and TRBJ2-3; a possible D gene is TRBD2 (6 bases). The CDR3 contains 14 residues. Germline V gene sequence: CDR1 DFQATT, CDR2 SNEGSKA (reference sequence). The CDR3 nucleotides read TGCAGTGCTAGGGACTATGGGAGCACAGATGCGCAGTATTTT. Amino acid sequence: CSARDYGSTDAQYF.

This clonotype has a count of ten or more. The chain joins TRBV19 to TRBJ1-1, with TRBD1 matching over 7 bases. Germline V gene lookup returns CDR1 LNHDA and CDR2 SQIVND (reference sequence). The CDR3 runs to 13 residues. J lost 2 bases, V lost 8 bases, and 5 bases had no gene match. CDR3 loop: CASRTGGNTEAFF. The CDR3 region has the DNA TGTGCCAGTCGGACAGGCGGTAACACTGAAGCTTTCTTT.